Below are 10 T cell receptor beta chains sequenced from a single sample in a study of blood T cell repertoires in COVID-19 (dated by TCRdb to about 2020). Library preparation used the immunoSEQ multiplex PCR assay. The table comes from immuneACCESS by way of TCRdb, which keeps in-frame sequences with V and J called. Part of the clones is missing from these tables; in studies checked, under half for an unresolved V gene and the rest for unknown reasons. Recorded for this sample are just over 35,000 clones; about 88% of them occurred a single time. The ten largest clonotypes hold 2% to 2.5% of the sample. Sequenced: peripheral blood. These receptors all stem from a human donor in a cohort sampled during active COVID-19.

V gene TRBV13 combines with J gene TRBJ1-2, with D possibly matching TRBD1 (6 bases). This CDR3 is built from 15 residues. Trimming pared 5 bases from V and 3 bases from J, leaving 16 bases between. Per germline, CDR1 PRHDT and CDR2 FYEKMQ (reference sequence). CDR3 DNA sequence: TGTGCCAGCAGCAGGGGACACGGTTTGGACTATGGCTACACCTTC. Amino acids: CASSRGHGLDYGYTF.

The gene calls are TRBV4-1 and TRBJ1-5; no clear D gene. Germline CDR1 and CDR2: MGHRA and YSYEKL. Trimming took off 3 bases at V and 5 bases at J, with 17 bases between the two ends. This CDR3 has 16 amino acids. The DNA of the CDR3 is TGCGCCAGCAGCCAGCTCACAAATGGCCCTCATCAGCCCCAGCATTTT. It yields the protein CASSQLTNGPHQPQHF.

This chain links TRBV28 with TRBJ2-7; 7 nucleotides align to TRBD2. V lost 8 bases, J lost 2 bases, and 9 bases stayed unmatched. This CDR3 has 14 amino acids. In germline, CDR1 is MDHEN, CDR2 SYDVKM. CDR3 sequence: CASRISGLTYEQYF. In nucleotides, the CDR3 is TGTGCCAGCCGCATTAGCGGGCTTACCTACGAGCAGTACTTC.

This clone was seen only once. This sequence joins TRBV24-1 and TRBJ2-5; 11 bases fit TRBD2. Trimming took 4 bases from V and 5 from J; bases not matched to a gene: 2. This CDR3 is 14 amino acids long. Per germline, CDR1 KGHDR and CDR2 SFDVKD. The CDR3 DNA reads TGTGCCACCAGTGACCCTAGCGGGGGGGAGACCCAGTACTTC. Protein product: CATSDPSGGETQYF.

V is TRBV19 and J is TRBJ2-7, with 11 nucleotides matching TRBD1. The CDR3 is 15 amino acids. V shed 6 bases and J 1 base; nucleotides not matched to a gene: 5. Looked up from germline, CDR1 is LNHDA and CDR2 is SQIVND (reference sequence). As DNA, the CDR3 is TGTGCCAGTAGCACCGGGACAGGGGGGTCCTACGAGCAGTACTTC. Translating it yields CASSTGTGGSYEQYF.

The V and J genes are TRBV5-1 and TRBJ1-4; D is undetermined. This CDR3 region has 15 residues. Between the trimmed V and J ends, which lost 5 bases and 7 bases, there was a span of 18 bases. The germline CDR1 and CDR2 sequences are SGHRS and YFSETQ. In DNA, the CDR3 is TGCGCCAGCAGTTTAAACGGGGTTTCAGCTGAAAAACTGTTTTTT. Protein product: CASSLNGVSAEKLFF.

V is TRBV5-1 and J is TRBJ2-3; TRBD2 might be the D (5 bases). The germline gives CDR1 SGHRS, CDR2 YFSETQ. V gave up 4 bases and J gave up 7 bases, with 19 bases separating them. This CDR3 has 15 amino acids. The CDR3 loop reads CASSPGLDGSHTQYF. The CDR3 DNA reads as TGCGCCAGCAGCCCCGGACTCGATGGCTCCCATACGCAGTATTTT. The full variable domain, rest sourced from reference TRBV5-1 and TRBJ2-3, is KAGVTQTPRYLIKTRGQQVTLSCSPISGHRSVSWYQQTPGQGLQFLFEYFSETQRNKGNFPGRFSGRQFSNSRSEMNVSTLELGDSALYLCASSPGLDGSHTQYFGPGTRLTVL.

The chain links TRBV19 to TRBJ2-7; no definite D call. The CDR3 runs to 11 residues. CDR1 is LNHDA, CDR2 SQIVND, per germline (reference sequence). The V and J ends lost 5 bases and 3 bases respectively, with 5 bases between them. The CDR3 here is CASSFGYEQYF. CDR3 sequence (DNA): TGTGCCAGTAGTTTCGGCTACGAGCAGTACTTC.

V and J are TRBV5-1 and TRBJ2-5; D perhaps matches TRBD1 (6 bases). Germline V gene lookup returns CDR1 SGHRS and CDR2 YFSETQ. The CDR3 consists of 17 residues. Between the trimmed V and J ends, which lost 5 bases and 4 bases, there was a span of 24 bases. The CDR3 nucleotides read TGCGCCAGCAGTTCCAATCCTACAGGGTTGGGTCGAGAGACCCAGTACTTC. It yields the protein CASSSNPTGLGRETQYF.

The CDR3 nucleotides are TGCGCCAGCAGCCCGGGACAGGGGATCACCGGGGAGCTGTTTTTT. It encodes CASSPGQGITGELFF. The V gene is TRBV5-1, the J gene TRBJ2-2, with 10 bases fitting TRBD1. The CDR3 totals 15 residues. CDR1 and CDR2 from the germline V gene are SGHRS and YFSETQ. V was clipped by 4 bases and J by 4 bases; unmatched bases: 4.